This T cell receptor beta chain was observed in a study of blood T cell repertoires in COVID-19. Background on the study: The analysed material was cDNA or gDNA that came from T cells, B-cell-depleted T cells, or PBMCs.

This CDR3 contains 13 residues. V was shortened by 1 base and J by 4 bases, with 7 bases between the two germline ends. Looked up from germline, CDR1 is MNHNS and CDR2 is SASEGT. Measured with immunoSEQ multiplex PCR; TCRdb has only the in-frame clones, and not every one. The sample consists of approximately 150,000 clones, 81% of them appearing once. This chain uses TRBV6-1 with TRBJ1-2; D not certain. This TCR was recovered from a human donor in a cohort sampled during active COVID-19. Sequenced input: peripheral blood. The CDR3 nucleotides read TGTGCCAGCAGTGAAGTCGGACTCTATGGCTACACCTTC. It encodes CASSEVGLYGYTF.